The entry below gives a single T cell receptor (beta chain) sequence along with its context. These data belong to a study of blood T cell repertoires in COVID-19. Study as a whole: Sources were T cells, B-cell-depleted T cells, or PBMCs; the material itself was cDNA or gDNA.

The protocol was immunoSEQ multiplex PCR, while the TCRdb copy is restricted to in-frame clones and leaves out a portion. Among more than 450,000 clones listed, 87% were seen once. The CDR3 is 14 residues long. V lost 5 bases and J lost 5; bases outside the gene matches: 7. The germline V gene has CDR1 MGHDK and CDR2 SYGVNS. What was sequenced was PBMCs or T cells enriched from blood (not recorded which). This clonotype was obtained from a woman aged 18-35 years who had recovered from COVID-19. This chain links TRBV25-1 with TRBJ2-7, with 9 bases identical to TRBD1. DNA of the CDR3: TGTGCCAGCAGTACGCACGGACAGGGGCACGAGCAGTACTTC. The encoded protein is CASSTHGQGHEQYF.